Given below is one T cell receptor (beta chain) in context. It has no known antigen specificity. No much larger clone exists at a distance of one base, and base qualities are not known. Donors formed part of the validation cohort, which comprised over a hundred subjects and was distinct from the first cohort of 670 or so subjects. This sample stems from a study of cytomegalovirus exposure and HLA in healthy donors (dated by TCRdb to about 2017). Regarding the complete study: According to a later analysis, the approximately 130 validation repertoires were produced on the same platform as the approximately 620 repertoires of the first cohort. The study was designed to test whether signatures of past pathogen exposure could be identified by cataloging public T cell receptors. In addition to the first cohort of 650 to 750 subjects, a separate validation cohort of 130 or so different subjects was used. High-throughput TCR immunosequencing, statistical association of individual TCRs with disease status, and machine learning were combined to predict cytomegalovirus infection status. Broad study findings and their caveats: According to the authors, the approach could potentially be generalized to other disease states and immunological phenotypes. Of the cluster scores, around 95% were above 0 in a later analysis, which found that TCRs clustered in the first cohort also tended to co-occur in the 120 validation repertoires. A later analysis lacked HLA typing for the validation cohort, so it scored co-occurrence in that cohort across all 110 or so repertoires. In vitro tests confirmed that a few of the cytomegalovirus-associated TCR beta chains recognize cytomegalovirus antigens. In both the original and validation cohorts, the classifier was reported to diagnose cytomegalovirus status with high specificity and sensitivity. Most TCR sequences were seen in very few donors, while some public TCRs were found in many individuals. A total of 164 TCR beta chains were listed by the study as associated with cytomegalovirus.

The CDR3 goes from the cysteine to the phenylalanine over 15 residues. The entry retains the CDR3 DNA only, 45 bases that are in frame from base 1. V loses 5 bases, J loses 8 bases, and the germline ends lie 21 bases apart. CDR1 and CDR2 were assigned from the germline V gene as SGHTA and FQGTGA. The library was produced with the immunoSEQ multiplex PCR assay. Processing in the source paper ran as follows. A statistical classification framework was built to diagnose cytomegalovirus status from the catalog of TCR beta chain sequences. What TCRdb holds here is the immuneACCESS table cut down to in-frame rearrangements. Part of the clones is not present; checked against another copy, under half of the missing clones reflect an unresolved V gene, and the others are unexplained. The V and J calls and clone size were taken over from that table, and D and trimming were inferred from the DNA. The sample table lists roughly 130,000 clones, more than 70% of them with a count of one. Of the sample, roughly 1.4% is held by the ten largest clones.

The rearrangement joined TRBV7-3 to TRBJ1-2; a weak D assignment points to TRBD1 (6 bases agree). Source material: PBMCs. This clonotype originated in a man aged 30-40 years in good health and CMV-seronegative. The base sequence is TGTGCCAGCAGCCCCCGGGGTGGGGGCTCGCAAGGCTACACCTTC. Its product reads: CASSPRGGGSQGYTF.